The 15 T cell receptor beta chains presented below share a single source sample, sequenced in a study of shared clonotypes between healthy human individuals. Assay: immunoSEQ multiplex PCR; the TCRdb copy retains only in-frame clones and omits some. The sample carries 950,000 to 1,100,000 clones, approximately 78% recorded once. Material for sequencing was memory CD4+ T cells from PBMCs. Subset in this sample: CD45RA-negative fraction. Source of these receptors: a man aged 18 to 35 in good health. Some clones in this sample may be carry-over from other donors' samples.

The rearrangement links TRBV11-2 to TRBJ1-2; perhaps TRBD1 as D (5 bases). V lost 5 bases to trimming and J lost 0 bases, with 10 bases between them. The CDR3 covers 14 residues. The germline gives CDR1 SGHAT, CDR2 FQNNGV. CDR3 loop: CASSPSTANYGYTF. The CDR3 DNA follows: TGTGCCAGCAGCCCTTCGACAGCTAACTATGGCTACACCTTC.

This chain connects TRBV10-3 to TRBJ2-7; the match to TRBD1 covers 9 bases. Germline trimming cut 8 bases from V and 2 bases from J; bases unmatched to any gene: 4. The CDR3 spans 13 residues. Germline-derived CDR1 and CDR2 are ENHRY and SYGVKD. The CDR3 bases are TGTGCCATCGAGGGACAGGGTACCTACGAGCAGTACTTC. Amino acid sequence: CAIEGQGTYEQYF.

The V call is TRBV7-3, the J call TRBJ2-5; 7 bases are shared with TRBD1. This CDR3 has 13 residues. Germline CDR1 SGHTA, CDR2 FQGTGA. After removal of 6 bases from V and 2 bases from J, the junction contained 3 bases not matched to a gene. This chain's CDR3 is CASSGTAQETQYF. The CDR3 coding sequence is TGTGCCAGCAGTGGGACAGCTCAAGAGACCCAGTACTTC.

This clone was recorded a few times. The CDR3 DNA follows: TGTGCCAGCAGCCCACAGGTGAACACAGATACGCAGTATTTT. Translated, it gives CASSPQVNTDTQYF. The rearrangement links TRBV9 to TRBJ2-3, with D tentatively TRBD1 (5 bases). Germline loops: CDR1 SGDLS, CDR2 YYNGEE. The CDR3 sequence is 14 residues long. V lost 4 bases and J 2 bases, leaving 11 bases between the germline ends.

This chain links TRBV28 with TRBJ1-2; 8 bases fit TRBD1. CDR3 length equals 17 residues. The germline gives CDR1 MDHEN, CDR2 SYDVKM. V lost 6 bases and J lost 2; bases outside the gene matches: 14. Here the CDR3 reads CASRLQAAGTGNYGYTF. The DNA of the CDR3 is TGTGCCAGCAGGCTTCAGGCCGCCGGGACAGGCAACTATGGCTACACCTTC.

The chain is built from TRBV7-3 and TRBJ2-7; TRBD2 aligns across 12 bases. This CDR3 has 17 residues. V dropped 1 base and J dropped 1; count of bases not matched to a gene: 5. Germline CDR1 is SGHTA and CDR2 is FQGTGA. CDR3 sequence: CASSLRGLAGRSYEQYF. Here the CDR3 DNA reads TGTGCCAGCAGCTTAAGGGGACTAGCGGGTCGATCCTACGAGCAGTACTTC.

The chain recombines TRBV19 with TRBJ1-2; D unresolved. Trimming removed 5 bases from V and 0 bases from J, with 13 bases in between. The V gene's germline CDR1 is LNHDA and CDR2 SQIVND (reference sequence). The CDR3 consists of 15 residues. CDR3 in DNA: TGTGCCAGTAGTGTGAGACCGGATTCTAACTATGGCTACACCTTC. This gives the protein CASSVRPDSNYGYTF.

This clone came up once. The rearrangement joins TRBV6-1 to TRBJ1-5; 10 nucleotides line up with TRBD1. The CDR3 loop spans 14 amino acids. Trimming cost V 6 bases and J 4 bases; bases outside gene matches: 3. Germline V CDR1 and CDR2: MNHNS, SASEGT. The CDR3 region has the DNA TGTGCCAGCAGAGGACAGGGGGTAAATCAGCCCCAGCATTTT. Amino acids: CASRGQGVNQPQHF.

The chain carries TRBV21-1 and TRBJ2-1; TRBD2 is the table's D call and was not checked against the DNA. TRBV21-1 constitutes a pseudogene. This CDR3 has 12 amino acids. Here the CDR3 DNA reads TGTGCCAGCAGAGAGGGATACAATGAGCAGTTCTTC. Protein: CASREGYNEQFF.

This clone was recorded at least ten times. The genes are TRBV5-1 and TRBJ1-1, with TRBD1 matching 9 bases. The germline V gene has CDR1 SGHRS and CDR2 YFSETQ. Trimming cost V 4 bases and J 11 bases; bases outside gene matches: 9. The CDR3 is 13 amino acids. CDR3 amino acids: CASSGRQGVNAFF. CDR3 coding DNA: TGCGCCAGCAGCGGAAGACAGGGGGTGAATGCTTTCTTT. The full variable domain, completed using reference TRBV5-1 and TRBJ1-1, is KAGVTQTPRYLIKTRGQQVTLSCSPISGHRSVSWYQQTPGQGLQFLFEYFSETQRNKGNFPGRFSGRQFSNSRSEMNVSTLELGDSALYLCASSGRQGVNAFFGQGTRLTVV.

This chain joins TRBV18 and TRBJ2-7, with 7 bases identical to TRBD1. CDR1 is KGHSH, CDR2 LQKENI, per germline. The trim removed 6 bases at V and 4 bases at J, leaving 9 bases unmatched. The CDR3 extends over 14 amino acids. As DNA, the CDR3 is TGTGCCAGCTCGTCACAGAACAGGGGATACGAGCAGTACTTC. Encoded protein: CASSSQNRGYEQYF.

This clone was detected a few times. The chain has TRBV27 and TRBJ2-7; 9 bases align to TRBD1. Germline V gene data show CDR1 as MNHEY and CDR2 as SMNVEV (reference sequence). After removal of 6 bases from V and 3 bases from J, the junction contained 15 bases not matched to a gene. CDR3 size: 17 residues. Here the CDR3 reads CASSYRESGTGIYEQYF. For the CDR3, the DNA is TGTGCCAGCAGCTATAGGGAATCCGGGACAGGGATCTACGAGCAGTACTTC.

CDR3 sequence (DNA): TGTGCCAGCAGTTTACTTCAGGTCGGTCAGCCCCAGCATTTT. Encoded protein: CASSLLQVGQPQHF. The chain combines TRBV27 with TRBJ1-5; no firm D call. The CDR3 spans 14 residues. Per the germline V gene, CDR1 is MNHEY and CDR2 is SMNVEV (reference sequence). V dropped 2 bases and J dropped 6 bases, with 11 bases sitting between them.

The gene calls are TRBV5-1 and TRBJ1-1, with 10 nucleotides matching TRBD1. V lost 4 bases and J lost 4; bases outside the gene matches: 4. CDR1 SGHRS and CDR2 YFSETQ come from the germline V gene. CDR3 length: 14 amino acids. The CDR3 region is CASSRGDRGTEAFF. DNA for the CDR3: TGCGCCAGCAGCAGAGGGGACAGGGGCACTGAAGCTTTCTTT.

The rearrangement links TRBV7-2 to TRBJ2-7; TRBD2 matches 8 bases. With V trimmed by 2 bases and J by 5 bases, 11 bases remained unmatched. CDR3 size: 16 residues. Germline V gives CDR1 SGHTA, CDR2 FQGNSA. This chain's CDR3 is CASSLIATSGSHEQYF. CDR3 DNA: TGTGCCAGCAGCTTAATCGCGACGAGCGGGAGCCACGAGCAGTACTTC.